This note documents a single T cell receptor beta chain sequence. What it binds is unknown. The sample is drawn from a study of T cells in Graves' hyperthyroidism and ophthalmopathy. Study observations and caveats: Stable hyperthyroidism and ophthalmopathy were separated using 13 V-J signatures.

Diagnoses were established using clinical symptoms, serum thyroxine and TRAb, thyroid ultrasound and orbital computed tomography. The CDR3 regions of TCR beta were amplified from RNA transcripts. HTBI primers drove first-round RT-PCR of the TCR CDR3. From the multiplex PCR reads, TCRdb called clonotypes with MiXCR, one entry per CDR3 protein. The sample records 700,000 or so distinct CDR3 sequences, about 14% being singletons. The CDR3 sequence is 15 residues long. The V gene's germline CDR1 is SGDLS and CDR2 YYNGEE. Trimming cost V 3 bases and J 1 base, with 10 bases left between them. This rearrangement joins TRBV9 to TRBJ2-2; TRBD2 is a possible D gene (5 bases). Material: blood. The receptor was derived from a woman between 45 and 65 years old with Graves' ophthalmopathy. Here the CDR3 reads CASSGGLGNTGELFF. The DNA of the CDR3 is TGTGCCAGCAGCGGAGGACTCGGGAACACCGGGGAGCTGTTTTTT.